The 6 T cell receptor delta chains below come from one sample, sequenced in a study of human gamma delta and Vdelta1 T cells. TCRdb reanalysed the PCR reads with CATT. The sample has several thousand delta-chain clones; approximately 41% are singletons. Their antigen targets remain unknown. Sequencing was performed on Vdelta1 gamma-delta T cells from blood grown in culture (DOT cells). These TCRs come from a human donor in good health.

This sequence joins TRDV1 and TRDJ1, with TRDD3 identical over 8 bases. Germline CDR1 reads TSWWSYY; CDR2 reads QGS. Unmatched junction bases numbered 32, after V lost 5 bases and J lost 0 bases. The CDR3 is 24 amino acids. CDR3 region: CALGKRSSLWDTGIGTSYTDKLIF. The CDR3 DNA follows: TGTGCTCTTGGGAAACGCTCTTCCTTGTGGGATACGGGGATCGGGACTTCGTACACCGATAAACTCATCTTT.

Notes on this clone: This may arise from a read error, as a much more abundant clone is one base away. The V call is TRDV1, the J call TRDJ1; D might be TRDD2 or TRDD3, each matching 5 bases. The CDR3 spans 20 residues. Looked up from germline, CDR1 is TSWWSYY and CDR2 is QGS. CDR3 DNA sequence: TGTGCTCGTGGGGAACCAATCCTTCTTAGAGGGATCCAACACACCGATAAACTCATCTTT. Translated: CARGEPILLRGIQHTDKLIF.

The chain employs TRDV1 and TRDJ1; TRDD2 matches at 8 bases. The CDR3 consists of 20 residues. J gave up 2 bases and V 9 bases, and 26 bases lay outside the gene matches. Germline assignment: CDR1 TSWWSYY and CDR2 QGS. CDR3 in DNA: TGTGCTCTCCGGGCTTCCTACCTTGGTTGGGGGGACAGACTAACCGATAAACTCATCTTT. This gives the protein CALRASYLGWGDRLTDKLIF.

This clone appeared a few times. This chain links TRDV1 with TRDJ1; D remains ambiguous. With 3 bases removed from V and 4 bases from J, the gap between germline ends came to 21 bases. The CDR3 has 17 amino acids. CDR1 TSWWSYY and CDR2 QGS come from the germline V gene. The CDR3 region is CALGESTGRYSLDKLIF. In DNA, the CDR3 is TGTGCTCTTGGGGAGTCTACCGGGAGGTACTCTCTCGATAAACTCATCTTT.

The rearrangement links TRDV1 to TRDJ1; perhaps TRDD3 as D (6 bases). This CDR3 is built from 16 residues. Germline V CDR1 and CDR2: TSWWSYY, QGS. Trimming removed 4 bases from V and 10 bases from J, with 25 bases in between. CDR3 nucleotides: TGTGCTCTTGGGGCTCTCCCGGCGGGGGGACATTTGAGACTCATCTTT. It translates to CALGALPAGGHLRLIF.

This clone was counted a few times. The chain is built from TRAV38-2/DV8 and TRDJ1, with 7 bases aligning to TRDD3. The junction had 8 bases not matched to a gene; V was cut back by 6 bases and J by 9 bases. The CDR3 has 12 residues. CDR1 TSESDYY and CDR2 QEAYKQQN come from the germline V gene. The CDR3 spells CAYNEAGDELIF. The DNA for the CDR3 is TGTGCTTATAACGAGGCGGGGGATGAACTCATCTTT.